The T cell receptor beta chain under discussion was sequenced for a study of T cells in narcolepsy (dated by TCRdb to between 2018 and 2020). Looking at the study overall: Patients with narcolepsy type 1 or type 2 (NT1, NT2) were enrolled in the study together with healthy control donors. The study used TCR Vbeta sequencing to track clonotypes in blood and CSF while looking for autoreactive T cells in narcolepsy patients that target self-antigens of hypocretin neurons (hypocretin, TRIB2). The full study reports these points: Autoreactive clonotypes were reported to be detected serially in the blood of the same patients and of different patients, but not in the blood of healthy controls. Plots comparing CSF and blood CD4+ T cell clonotypes from the same patient highlighted HCRT-specific and TRIB2-specific autoreactive clonotypes. No sequences matching autoreactive T cell clones were present in some of the blood memory CD4+ repertoires from patients and controls. Numbers of sequenced blood memory CD4+ clonotypes were comparable, with averages of approximately 39,000 in patients and 30,000 to 35,000 in controls.

The library was obtained by the immunoSEQ multiplex PCR assay. TCRdb carries this immuneACCESS record with in-frame sequences only. Its versions omit some clonotypes, under half of them owing to an unresolved V gene in the studies checked, with the rest unexplained. Recorded for this sample are around 34,000 clones; almost 80% of them occurred a single time. The top ten clones comprise around 3.8% of the sample. Memory CD4+ T cells were sorted ex vivo from peripheral blood of narcolepsy patients and healthy controls for TCR Vbeta sequencing. A remark on this clone: Its antigen remains unidentified. Base qualities are missing; no much larger clone stands one base away.

The CDR3 goes from the cysteine to the phenylalanine over 16 residues. The sequence is cut down to CDR3 DNA, 48 bases in frame from base 1. Here V drops 2 bases and J drops 7 bases, and the junction holds 9 bases not matched to any gene. CDR1 GTSNPN and CDR2 SVGIG were looked up in the germline V gene (reference sequence). The clonotype was recovered from a human donor in good health. Sequenced input: memory (CD45RA-) CD4+ T cells from blood. The cell subset or site tag for this specimen amounts to: memory T cells sorted ex vivo from peripheral blood. This chain is built from TRBV30 and TRBJ1-4, with 11 junctional bases fitting TRBD1. The nucleotide sequence reads TGTGCCTGGAGTCAGTCCCAGGACAGGGGGCGTGAAAAACTGTTTTTT. It encodes CAWSQSQDRGREKLFF.